The T cell receptor beta chain under discussion was sequenced for a study of a mutant IDH1 vaccine in newly diagnosed glioma. At the level of the study: Patients in the study were vaccinated eight times, receiving shots in weeks 1, 3, 5, 7, 11, 15, 19 and 23. The treated population exhibited a male proportion of about 60%, a female proportion of roughly 38%, and a mean age of about 40 years.

About this clone itself: What it binds is not known.

This table comes from immunoSEQ multiplex PCR, and its TCRdb copy is limited to in-frame clones, with some not included. The sample has tens of thousands of clones; about 81% are singletons. This CDR3 has 15 amino acids. Germline V gene data show CDR1 as MNHNS and CDR2 as SASEGT. The trim removed 7 bases at V and 4 bases at J, leaving 10 bases unmatched. Time point indicated: week 23, last vaccination. Each vaccine dose was 300 ug of mutant IDH1 20-mer peptide, with topical imiquimod. The material sequenced was PBMCs, taken from a glioma patient whose treatment included an IDH1 peptide vaccine. V is TRBV6-1 and J is TRBJ1-2; TRBD1 agrees at 9 bases. The clonotype was recovered from a middle-aged woman with glioma. Some clones in this sample may be carry-over from other donors' samples. The DNA for the CDR3 is TGTGCCAGCACGTCCGGGGACAGGGTCGTCTATGGCTACACCTTC. This sequence encodes CASTSGDRVVYGYTF.